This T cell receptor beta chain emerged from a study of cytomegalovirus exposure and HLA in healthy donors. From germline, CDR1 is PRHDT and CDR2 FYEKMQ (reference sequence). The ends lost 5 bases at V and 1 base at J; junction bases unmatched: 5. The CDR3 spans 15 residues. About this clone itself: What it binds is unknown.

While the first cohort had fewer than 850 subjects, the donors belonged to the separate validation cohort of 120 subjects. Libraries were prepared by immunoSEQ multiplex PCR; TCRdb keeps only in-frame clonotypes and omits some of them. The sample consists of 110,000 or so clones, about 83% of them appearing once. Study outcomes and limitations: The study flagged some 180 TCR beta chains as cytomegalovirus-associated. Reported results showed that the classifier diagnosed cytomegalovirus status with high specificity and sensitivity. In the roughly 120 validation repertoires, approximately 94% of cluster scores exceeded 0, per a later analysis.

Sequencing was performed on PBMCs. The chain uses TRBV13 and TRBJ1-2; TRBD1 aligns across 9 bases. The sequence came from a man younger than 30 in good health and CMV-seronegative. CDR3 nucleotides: TGTGCCAGCAGCAAGGACAGGGGAGGTAACTATGGCTACACCTTC. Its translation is CASSKDRGGNYGYTF.